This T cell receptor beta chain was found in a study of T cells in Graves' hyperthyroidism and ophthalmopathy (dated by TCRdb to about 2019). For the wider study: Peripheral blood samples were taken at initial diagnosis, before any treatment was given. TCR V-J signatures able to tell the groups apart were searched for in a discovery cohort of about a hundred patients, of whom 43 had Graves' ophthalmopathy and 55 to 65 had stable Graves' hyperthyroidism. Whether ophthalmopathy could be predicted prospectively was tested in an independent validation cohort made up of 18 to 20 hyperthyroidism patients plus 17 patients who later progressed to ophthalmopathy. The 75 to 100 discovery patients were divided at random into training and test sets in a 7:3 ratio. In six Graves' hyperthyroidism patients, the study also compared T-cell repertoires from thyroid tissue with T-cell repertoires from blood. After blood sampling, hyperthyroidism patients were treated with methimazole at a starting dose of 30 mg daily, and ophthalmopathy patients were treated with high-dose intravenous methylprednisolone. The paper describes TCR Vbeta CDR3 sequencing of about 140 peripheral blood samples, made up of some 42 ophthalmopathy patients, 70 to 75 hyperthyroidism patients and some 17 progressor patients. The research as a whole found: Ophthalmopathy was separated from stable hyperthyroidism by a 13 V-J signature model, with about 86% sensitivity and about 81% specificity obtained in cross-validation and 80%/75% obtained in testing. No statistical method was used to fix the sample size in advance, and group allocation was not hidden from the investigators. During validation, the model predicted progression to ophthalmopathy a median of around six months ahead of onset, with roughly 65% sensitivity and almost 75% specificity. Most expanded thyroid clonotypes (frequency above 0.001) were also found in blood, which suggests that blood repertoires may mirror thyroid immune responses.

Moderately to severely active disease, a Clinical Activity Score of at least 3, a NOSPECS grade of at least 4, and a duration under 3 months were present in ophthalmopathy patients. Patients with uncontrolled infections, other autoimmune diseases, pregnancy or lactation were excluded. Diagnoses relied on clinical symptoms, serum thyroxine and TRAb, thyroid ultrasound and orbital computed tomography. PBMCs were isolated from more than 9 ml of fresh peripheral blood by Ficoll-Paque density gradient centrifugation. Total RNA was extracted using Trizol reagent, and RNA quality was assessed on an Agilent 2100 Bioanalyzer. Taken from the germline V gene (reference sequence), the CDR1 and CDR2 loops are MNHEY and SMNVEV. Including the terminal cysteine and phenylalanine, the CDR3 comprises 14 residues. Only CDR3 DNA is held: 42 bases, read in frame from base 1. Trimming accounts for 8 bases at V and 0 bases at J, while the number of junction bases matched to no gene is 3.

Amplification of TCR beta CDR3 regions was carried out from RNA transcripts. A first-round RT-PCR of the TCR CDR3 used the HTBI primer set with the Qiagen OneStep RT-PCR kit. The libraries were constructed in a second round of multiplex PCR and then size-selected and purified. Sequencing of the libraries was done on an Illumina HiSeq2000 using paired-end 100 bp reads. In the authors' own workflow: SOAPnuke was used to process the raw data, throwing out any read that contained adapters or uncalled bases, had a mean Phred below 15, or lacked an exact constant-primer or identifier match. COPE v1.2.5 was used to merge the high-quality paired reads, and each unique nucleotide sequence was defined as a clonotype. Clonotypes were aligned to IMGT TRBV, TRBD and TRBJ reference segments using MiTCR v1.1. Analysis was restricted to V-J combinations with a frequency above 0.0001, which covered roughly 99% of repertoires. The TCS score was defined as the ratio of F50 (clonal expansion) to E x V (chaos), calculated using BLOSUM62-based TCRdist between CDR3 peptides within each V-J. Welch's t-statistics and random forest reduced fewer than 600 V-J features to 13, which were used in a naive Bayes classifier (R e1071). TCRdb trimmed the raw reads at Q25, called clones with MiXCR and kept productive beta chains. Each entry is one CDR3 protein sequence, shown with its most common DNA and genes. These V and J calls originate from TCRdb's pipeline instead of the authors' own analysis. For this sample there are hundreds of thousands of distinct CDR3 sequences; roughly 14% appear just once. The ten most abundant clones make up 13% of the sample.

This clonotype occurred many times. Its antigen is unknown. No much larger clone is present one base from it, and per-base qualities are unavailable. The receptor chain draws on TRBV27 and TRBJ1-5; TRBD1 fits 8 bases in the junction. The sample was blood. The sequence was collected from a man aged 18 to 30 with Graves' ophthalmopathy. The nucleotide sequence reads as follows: TGTGCCAGCCGTACAGGGGGTAGCAATCAGCCCCAGCATTTT. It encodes CASRTGGSNQPQHF.